The present entry profiles one TCR beta chain with its context. Germline-derived CDR1 and CDR2 are LGHDT and YNNKEL (reference sequence). With V trimmed by 1 base and J by 3 bases, 7 bases remained unmatched. This CDR3 contains 16 residues. Source study methods: Amplification from reference gene primers served as the basis for estimated nucleated cell counts. Here immunoSEQ multiplex PCR was the method, and the copy in TCRdb shows in-frame clones only, minus some. V, J and clone size reflect that table, while D and trimming were determined from the DNA. The table has 120,000 or so clones, about 88% seen once. The record originates from a study of blood T cell repertoires in COVID-19. The overall study: Sites in the United States, Italy and Spain provided acute and convalescent COVID-19 samples. T cells, B-cell-depleted T cells, or PBMCs supplied cDNA or gDNA.

The origin of this receptor is a woman aged 80 or over with acute or convalescent COVID-19. The sequenced sample consisted of peripheral blood. V and J are TRBV3-1 (or the pseudogene TRBV3-2) and TRBJ2-5, with 8 bases that match TRBD1. DNA of the CDR3: TGTGCCAGCAGCCAAGGTGTCAGGGGGCCCGAAGAGACCCAGTACTTC. This gives the protein CASSQGVRGPEETQYF.